The 11 T cell receptor beta chains in this list originate from one sample, sequenced in a study of T cell repertoires in cytomegalovirus infection. The antigens these receptors bind are not known. In TCRdb, the reads were re-called with MiXCR into one record per CDR3 protein. The sample contains under 850,000 distinct CDR3 sequences, around 30% of which appear only once. Sample: cultured PBMCs, taken from culture after CMV antigen stimulation. The source is a human donor in good health (CMV status not recorded). Some clones in this sample may be carry-over from other donors' samples.

This clonotype was recorded at least ten times. V and J are TRBV20-1 and TRBJ2-1; 9 nucleotides match TRBD1. CDR3 size: 17 residues. CDR1 and CDR2 (germline): DFQATT, SNEGSKA (reference sequence). V lost 0 bases to trimming and J lost 4 bases; unmatched junction nucleotides: 10. The CDR3 DNA follows: TGCAGTGCTAGAGACCGAACCGACAGGGGGATTTACAATGAGCAGTTCTTC. Protein sequence: CSARDRTDRGIYNEQFF.

The chain employs TRBV19 and TRBJ2-7; D gene ambiguous. CDR1 and CDR2 (germline): LNHDA, SQIVND (reference sequence). The V and J ends lost 3 bases and 2 bases respectively, with 17 bases between them. This CDR3 has 16 residues. The CDR3 spells CASSIIFTPDTYEQYF. The CDR3 DNA follows: TGTGCCAGTAGTATTATTTTTACTCCAGACACCTACGAGCAGTACTTC.

This clonotype was counted only a few times. J is TRBJ2-3 and V is TRBV6-5; 8 bases line up with TRBD2. The CDR3 runs to 16 residues. Per the germline V gene, CDR1 is MNHEY and CDR2 is SVGAGI. After removal of 0 bases from V and 2 bases from J, the junction contained 4 bases not matched to a gene. Here the CDR3 DNA reads TGTGCCAGCAGTTACTCGTACGGGAGGGACACAGATACGCAGTATTTT. Translated: CASSYSYGRDTDTQYF.

As to this clonotype: This may be a read error: a much more frequent sequence differs by one nucleotide. The chain links TRBV12-3 or TRBV12-4 to TRBJ1-1, with 8 bases lining up with TRBD1. The CDR3 has 16 amino acids. The DNA for the CDR3 is TGTGCCAGCAGCTACCCCCGAAAGACAGGGGTTGATGAAGCTCTCTTT. Protein: CASSYPRKTGVDEALF.

This rearrangement joins TRBV6-2 or TRBV6-3 to TRBJ1-1; maybe TRBD1 (6 bases). Germline V gene lookup returns CDR1 MNHEY and CDR2 SVGEGT. Trimming removed 8 bases at V and 4 bases at J, with 23 bases between. This CDR3 comprises 16 residues. The CDR3 region has the DNA TGTGCCAGCGGCTCCACGGGTGTGGGGGCTGGCACTGAAGCTTTCTTT. It yields the protein CASGSTGVGAGTEAFF.

J is TRBJ2-3 and V is TRBV7-6; the match to TRBD2 covers 8 bases. Germline V gene data show CDR1 as SGHVS and CDR2 as FNYEAQ. This CDR3 spans 18 amino acids. Germline trimming cut 5 bases from V and 0 bases from J; bases unmatched to any gene: 13. This CDR3 reads CASSPRGSGASSTDTQYF. DNA of the CDR3: TGTGCCAGCAGCCCAAGGGGTAGCGGGGCAAGTAGCACAGATACGCAGTATTTT.

The CDR3 loop reads CASSTDRGWKYF. CDR3 DNA sequence: TGCGCCAGCAGCACCGACAGGGGATGGAAGTACTTC. This rearrangement joins TRBV5-1 to TRBJ2-7; 8 nucleotides agree with TRBD1. Germline V gives CDR1 SGHRS, CDR2 YFSETQ. The CDR3 is 12 residues long. After removal of 4 bases from V and 11 bases from J, the junction contained 8 bases not matched to a gene.

The chain couples TRBV7-2 to TRBJ2-5; 8 bases are shared with TRBD1. CDR1 and CDR2 (germline): SGHTA, FQGNSA. The CDR3 loop spans 15 amino acids. V gave up 5 bases and J gave up 5 bases; unmatched junction bases: 10. The CDR3 loop is CASSTPDRAVETQYF. DNA of the CDR3: TGTGCCAGCAGCACCCCGGACAGGGCAGTCGAGACCCAGTACTTC.

V usage is TRBV6-5 and J usage is TRBJ2-3, with unresolved D. This CDR3 spans 14 amino acids. CDR1 is MNHEY, CDR2 SVGAGI, per germline. V dropped 7 bases and J dropped 0 bases, with 11 bases sitting between them. The CDR3 is CASTPVGSTDTQYF. The CDR3 DNA is TGTGCCAGCACCCCGGTGGGAAGCACAGATACGCAGTATTTT.

The genes are TRBV19 and TRBJ2-1; TRBD2 matches at 8 bases. The ends lost 1 base at V and 9 bases at J; junction bases unmatched: 2. This CDR3 has 13 residues. The germline V gene encodes CDR1 LNHDA and CDR2 SQIVND (reference sequence). CDR3 in DNA: TGTGCCAGTAGTATAGGACTAGCGCTTGAGCAGTTCTTC. Translation: CASSIGLALEQFF.

The table lists this clonotype with a few counts. This chain joins TRBV10-3 and TRBJ2-7; 9 bases align to TRBD2. The CDR3 is made up of 15 amino acids. J was trimmed by 0 bases and V by 3 bases; bases with no gene match: 3. Germline V gene lookup returns CDR1 ENHRY and CDR2 SYGVKD. CDR3 bases: TGTGCCATCAGTGATCTGACTAGCGGCTCCTACGAGCAGTACTTC. Protein product: CAISDLTSGSYEQYF.